The 2 T cell receptor beta chains listed next were all sequenced from one sample in a study of blood T cells in healthy people across ages. Combining a sample-barcoded 5' primer with a J-beta primer mix, a second PCR ran for 7 to 11 cycles. TCRdb re-analysed the 5' RACE reads in MiXCR, keeping a single row per CDR3 protein. The profile covers fewer than 2,000,000 distinct CDR3 sequences, with roughly two fifths appearing a single time and approximately 22% taken by the ten largest. The sequenced sample was blood. These receptors all come from a human donor in good health.

The chain joins TRBV4-1 to TRBJ1-1; 8 bases map to TRBD1. This CDR3 contains 13 residues. Germline V gene lookup returns CDR1 MGHRA and CDR2 YSYEKL. Germline trimming cut 1 base from V and 7 bases from J; bases unmatched to any gene: 2. The CDR3 loop reads CASSQGTGLEAFF. The CDR3 nucleotides read TGCGCCAGCAGCCAAGGGACAGGGCTTGAAGCTTTCTTT.

This clonotype was seen more than once but under ten times. The chain carries TRBV6-2 or TRBV6-3 and TRBJ2-1; 8 nucleotides line up with TRBD2. Trimming at V came to 5 bases and at J to 4 bases, leaving 10 bases not matched to a gene. The germline CDR1 and CDR2 sequences are MNHEY and SVGEGT. The CDR3 has 16 amino acids. The CDR3 loop reads CASSGLASEDYNEQFF. The CDR3 DNA reads TGTGCCAGCAGTGGACTAGCAAGTGAAGATTACAATGAGCAGTTCTTC.